The T cell receptor beta chain described here comes from a study of blood T cell repertoires in COVID-19. Overall study context: COVID-19 samples, acute and convalescent, were from the United States, Italy and Spain. Sources were T cells, B-cell-depleted T cells, or PBMCs; the material itself was cDNA or gDNA.

Authors' processing steps: Reference gene primers were amplified, and this amplification served to estimate nucleated cell counts. Sequencing used immunoSEQ multiplex PCR; TCRdb keeps in-frame clones, though not all of them. The V and J calls and clone size were taken over from that table, and D and trimming were inferred from the DNA. This sample yields 250,000 or so clones, of which around 88% are seen a single time; 12% belongs to the top ten. The origin of this receptor is a man older than 75 with acute or convalescent COVID-19. The sequencing input was peripheral blood.

The CDR3 sequence: CASSQGAYYGYTF. DNA of the CDR3: TGCGCCAGCAGCCAAGGAGCTTACTATGGCTACACCTTC. The chain employs TRBV4-1 and TRBJ1-2, with unresolved D. Between the trimmed V and J ends, which lost 1 base and 3 bases, there was a span of 6 bases. Per germline, CDR1 MGHRA and CDR2 YSYEKL. The CDR3 is made up of 13 amino acids.